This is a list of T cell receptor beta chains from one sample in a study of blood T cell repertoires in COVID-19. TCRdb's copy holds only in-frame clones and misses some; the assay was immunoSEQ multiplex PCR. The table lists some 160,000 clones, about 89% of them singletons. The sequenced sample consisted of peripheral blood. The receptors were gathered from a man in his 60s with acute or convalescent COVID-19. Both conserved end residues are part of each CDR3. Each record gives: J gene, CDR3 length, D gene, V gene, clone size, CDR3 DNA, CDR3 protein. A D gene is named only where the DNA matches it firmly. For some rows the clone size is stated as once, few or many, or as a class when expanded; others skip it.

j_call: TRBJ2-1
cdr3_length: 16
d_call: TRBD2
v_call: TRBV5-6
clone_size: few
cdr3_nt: TGTGCCAGCAGCGGCGGACTAGCGGGGTCCTACAATGAGCAGTTCTTC
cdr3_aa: CASSGGLAGSYNEQFF

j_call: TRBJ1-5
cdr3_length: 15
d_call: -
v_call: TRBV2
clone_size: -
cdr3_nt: TGTGCCAGCAGTGATGTACAGTTGGACAATCAGCCCCAGCATTTT
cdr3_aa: CASSDVQLDNQPQHF

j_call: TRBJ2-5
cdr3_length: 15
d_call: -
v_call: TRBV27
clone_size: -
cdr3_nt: TGTGCCAGCAGCCCAGGCTTGGTTCACCAAGAGACCCAGTACTTC
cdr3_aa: CASSPGLVHQETQYF

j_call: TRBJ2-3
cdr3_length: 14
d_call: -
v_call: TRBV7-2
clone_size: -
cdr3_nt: TGTGCCAGCAGCCTGGGAGGGGGTGCAGATACGCAGTATTTT
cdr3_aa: CASSLGGGADTQYF

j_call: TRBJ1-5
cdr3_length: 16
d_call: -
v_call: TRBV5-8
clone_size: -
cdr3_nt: TGTGCCAGCAGCCGGTCGTGGGGGGTTGGCAATCAGCCCCAGCATTTT
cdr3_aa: CASSRSWGVGNQPQHF

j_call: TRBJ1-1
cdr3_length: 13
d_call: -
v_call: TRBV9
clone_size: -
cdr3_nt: TGTGCCAGCAGCGTAGAGGGGGGGACTGAAGCTTTCTTT
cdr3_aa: CASSVEGGTEAFF

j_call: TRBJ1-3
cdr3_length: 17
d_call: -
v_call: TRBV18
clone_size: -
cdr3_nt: TGTGCCAGCTCACCCCAGGCCCCCACAAGCTCTGGAAACACCATATATTTT
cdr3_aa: CASSPQAPTSSGNTIYF

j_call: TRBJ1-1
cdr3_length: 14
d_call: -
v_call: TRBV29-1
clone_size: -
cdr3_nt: TGCAGCGTTGTTCTCCCACGGGTGAACACTGAAGCTTTCTTT
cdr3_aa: CSVVLPRVNTEAFF

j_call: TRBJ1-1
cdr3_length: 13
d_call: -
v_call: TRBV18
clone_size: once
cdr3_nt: TGTGCCAGCGGACAGTCTGAGGTAACTGAAGCTTTCTTT
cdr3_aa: CASGQSEVTEAFF

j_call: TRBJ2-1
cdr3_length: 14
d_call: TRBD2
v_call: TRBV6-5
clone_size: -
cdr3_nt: TGTGCCAGCAGGGGACTAGCGGGGGGGCCCAGGCAGTTCTTC
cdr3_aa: CASRGLAGGPRQFF

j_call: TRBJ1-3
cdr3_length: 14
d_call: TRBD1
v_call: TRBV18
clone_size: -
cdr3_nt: TGTGCCAGCTCACCCGACGCCAGGACAGGGAGCAGGCATTTT
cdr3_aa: CASSPDARTGSRHF

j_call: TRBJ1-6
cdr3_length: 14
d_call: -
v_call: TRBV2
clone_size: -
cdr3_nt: TGTGCCAGCTCCTGGAGACTCTGGAATTCACCCCTCCACTTT
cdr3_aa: CASSWRLWNSPLHF

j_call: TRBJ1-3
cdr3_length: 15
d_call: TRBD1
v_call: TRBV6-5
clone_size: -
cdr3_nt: TGTGCCAGCAAAACGGACAGGGGACGAGGAAACACCATATATTTT
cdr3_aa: CASKTDRGRGNTIYF

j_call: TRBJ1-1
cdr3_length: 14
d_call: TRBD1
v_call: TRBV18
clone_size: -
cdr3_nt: TGTGCCAGCTCGCCAGGACAGGGCTACACTGAAGCTTTCTTT
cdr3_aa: CASSPGQGYTEAFF

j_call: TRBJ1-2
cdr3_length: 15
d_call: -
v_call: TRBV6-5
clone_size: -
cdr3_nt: TGTGCCAGCAGTTACGTTCCAGGGTCACCACTGGGCTACACCTTC
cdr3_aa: CASSYVPGSPLGYTF

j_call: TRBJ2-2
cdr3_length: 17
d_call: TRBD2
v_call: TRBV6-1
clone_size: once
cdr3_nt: TGTGCCAGCAGTGATTTGGAGCGGGCGGGGGGAACCGGGGAGCTGTTTTTT
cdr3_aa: CASSDLERAGGTGELFF

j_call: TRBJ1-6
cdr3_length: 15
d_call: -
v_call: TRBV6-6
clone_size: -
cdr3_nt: TGTGCCAGCAGTTATTCAGGGGTAGGGGATTCACCCCTCCACTTT
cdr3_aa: CASSYSGVGDSPLHF

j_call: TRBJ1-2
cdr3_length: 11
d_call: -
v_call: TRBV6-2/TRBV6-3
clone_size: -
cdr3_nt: TGTGCCAGCAGCTATCCTTATGGCTACACCTTC
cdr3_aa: CASSYPYGYTF

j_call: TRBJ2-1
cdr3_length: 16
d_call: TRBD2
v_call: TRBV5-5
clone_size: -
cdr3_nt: TGTGCCAGCAGCTCCTTTAGCGGGGGAAGCTACAATGAGCAGTTCTTC
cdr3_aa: CASSSFSGGSYNEQFF

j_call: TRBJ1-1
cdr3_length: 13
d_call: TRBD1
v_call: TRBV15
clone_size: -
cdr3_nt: TGTGCCACCAGTGGGACAGGGGGCACTGAAGCTTTCTTT
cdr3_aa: CATSGTGGTEAFF

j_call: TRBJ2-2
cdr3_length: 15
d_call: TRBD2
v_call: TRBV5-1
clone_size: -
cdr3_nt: TGCGCCAGCATGTCTAGCGGGGGATACACCGGGGAGCTGTTTTTT
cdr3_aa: CASMSSGGYTGELFF

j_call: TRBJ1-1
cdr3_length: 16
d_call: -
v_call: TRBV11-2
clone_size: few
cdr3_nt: TGTGCCAGCAGCCCCGGGTTGTCTCAGTGGAACACTGAAGCTTTCTTT
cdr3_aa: CASSPGLSQWNTEAFF

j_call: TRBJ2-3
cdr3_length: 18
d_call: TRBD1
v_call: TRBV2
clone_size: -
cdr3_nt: TGTGCCAGCAGCATTAGACAGGGGAGGCCTCTGCTTCCAGATACGCAGTATTTT
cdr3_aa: CASSIRQGRPLLPDTQYF

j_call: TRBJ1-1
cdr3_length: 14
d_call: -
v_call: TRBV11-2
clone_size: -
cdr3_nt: TGTGCCAGCAGCGTCTCAGGGTATCGCACTGAAGCTTTCTTT
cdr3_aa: CASSVSGYRTEAFF

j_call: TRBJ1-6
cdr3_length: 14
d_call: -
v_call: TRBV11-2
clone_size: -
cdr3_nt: TGTGCCAGCAGCTTAGATCCCGGTACTTCACCCCTCCACTTT
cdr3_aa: CASSLDPGTSPLHF

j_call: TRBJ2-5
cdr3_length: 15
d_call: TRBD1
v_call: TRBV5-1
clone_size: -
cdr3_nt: TGCGCCAGCAGCTCGACAGGGACGAAACAAGAGACCCAGTACTTC
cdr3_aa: CASSSTGTKQETQYF

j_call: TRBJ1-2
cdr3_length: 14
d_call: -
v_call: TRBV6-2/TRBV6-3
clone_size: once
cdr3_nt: TGTGCCAGCAGTTACGATCGGGGGGCGAAAGGCTACACCTTC
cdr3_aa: CASSYDRGAKGYTF

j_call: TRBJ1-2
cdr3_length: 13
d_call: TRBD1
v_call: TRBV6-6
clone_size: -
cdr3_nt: TGTGCCAGCAGGATAACAGGGGGCTATGGCTACACCTTC
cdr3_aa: CASRITGGYGYTF

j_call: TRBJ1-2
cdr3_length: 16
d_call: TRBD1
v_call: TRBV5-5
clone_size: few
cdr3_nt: TGTGCCAGCAGCTTTACAGGGACAGTCTCTAACTATGGCTACACCTTC
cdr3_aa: CASSFTGTVSNYGYTF

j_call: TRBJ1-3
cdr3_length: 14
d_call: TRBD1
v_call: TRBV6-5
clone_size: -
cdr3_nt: TGTGCCAGCAGTTGGGACAGCTCTGGAAACACCATATATTTT
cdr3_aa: CASSWDSSGNTIYF

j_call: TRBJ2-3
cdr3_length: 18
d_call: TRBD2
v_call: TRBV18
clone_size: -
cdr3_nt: TGTGCCAGCTCAGAATACTCGTCAGCGGGGGGACGCACAGATACGCAGTATTTT
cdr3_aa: CASSEYSSAGGRTDTQYF

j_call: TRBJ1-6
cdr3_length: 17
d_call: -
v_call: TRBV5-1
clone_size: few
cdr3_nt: TGCGCCAGCAGCTTGGCTTCGGGGGTAATATGGATTTCACCCCTCCACTTT
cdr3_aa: CASSLASGVIWISPLHF

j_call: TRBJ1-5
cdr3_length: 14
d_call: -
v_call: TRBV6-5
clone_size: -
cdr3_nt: TGTGCCAGCAGTTATGGGGGGGCTGGGCAGCCCCAGCATTTT
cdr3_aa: CASSYGGAGQPQHF

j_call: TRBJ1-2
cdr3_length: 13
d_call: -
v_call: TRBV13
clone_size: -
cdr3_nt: TGTGCCAGCAGACGATCTTTCACGGAGGGCTACACCTTC
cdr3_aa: CASRRSFTEGYTF

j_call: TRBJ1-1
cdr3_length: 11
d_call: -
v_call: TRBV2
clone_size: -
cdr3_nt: TGTGCCAGCAGTGCGAGAAATGAAGCTTTCTTT
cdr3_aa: CASSARNEAFF

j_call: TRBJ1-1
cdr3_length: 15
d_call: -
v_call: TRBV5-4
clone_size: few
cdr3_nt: TGTGCCAGCAGCAGCCGCGGGGGGTTGGACACTGAAGCTTTCTTT
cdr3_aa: CASSSRGGLDTEAFF

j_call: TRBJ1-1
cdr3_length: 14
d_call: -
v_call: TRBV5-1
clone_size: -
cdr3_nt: TGCGCCAGCAGCGGATCCAGGGAATACACTGAAGCTTTCTTT
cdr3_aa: CASSGSREYTEAFF

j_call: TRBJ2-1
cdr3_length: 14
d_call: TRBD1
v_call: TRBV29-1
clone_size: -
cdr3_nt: TGCAGCGGTGATACAGGGGTTTCCTACAATGAGCAGTTCTTC
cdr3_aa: CSGDTGVSYNEQFF

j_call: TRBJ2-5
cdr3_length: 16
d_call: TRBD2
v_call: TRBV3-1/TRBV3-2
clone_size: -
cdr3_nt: TGTGCCAGCAGCCAAGGTCGTGGCGGGAGGACGGAGACCCAGTACTTC
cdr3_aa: CASSQGRGGRTETQYF

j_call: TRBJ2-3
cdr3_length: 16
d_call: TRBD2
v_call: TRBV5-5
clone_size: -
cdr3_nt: TGTGCCAGCACGACTAGCGGGGGGCTCGTCACAGATACGCAGTATTTT
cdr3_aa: CASTTSGGLVTDTQYF

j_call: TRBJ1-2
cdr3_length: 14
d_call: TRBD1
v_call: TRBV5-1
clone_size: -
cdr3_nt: TGCGCCAGCAGCCCGGGACAGGGGGCAGGTGGCTACACCTTC
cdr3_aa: CASSPGQGAGGYTF

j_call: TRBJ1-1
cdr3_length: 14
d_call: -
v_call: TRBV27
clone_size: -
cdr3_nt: TGTGCCAGCAGTTTAAAGGGGTTGAACACTGAAGCTTTCTTT
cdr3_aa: CASSLKGLNTEAFF

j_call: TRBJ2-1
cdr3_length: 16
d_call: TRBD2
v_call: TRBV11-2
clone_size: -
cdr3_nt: TGTGCCAGCAGCACCTCCCTGGCGGGGGGCGGGAATGAGCAGTTCTTC
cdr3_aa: CASSTSLAGGGNEQFF

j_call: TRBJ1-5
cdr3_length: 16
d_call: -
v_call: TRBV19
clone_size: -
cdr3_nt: TGTGCCAGTAGTATCGCCGTTAATAGAGGCAATCAGCCCCAGCATTTT
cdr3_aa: CASSIAVNRGNQPQHF

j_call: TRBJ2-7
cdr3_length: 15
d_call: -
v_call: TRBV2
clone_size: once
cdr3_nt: TGTGCCAGCAGTGGACTCTTATTGGACTCCTACGAGCAGTACTTC
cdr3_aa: CASSGLLLDSYEQYF

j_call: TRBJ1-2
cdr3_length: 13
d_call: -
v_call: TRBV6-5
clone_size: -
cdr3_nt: TGTGCCAGCAGCATACAGGCTAACTATGGCTACACCTTC
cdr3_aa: CASSIQANYGYTF

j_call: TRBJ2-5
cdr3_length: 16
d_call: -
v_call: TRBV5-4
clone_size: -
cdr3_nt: TGTGCCAGCAGCTACCCCGACGGGGGTGGTTTGGAGACCCAGTACTTC
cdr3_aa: CASSYPDGGGLETQYF

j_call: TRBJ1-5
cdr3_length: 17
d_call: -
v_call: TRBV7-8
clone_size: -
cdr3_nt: TGTGCCACCAACGACATCTCATATACAGGGTACGGTCAGCCCCAGCATTTT
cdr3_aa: CATNDISYTGYGQPQHF

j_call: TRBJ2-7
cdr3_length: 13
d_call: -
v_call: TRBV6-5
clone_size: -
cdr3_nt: TGTGCCAGCAACCGAAAGGGGCCCTACGAGCAGTACTTC
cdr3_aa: CASNRKGPYEQYF

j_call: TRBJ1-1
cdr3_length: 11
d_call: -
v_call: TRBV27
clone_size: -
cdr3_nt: TGTGCCAGCAGTGACAGGTATGAAGCTTTCTTT
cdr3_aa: CASSDRYEAFF

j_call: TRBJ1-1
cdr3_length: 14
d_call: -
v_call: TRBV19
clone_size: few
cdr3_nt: TGTGCCAGTAGTCATGAGGCAATGAACACTGAAGCTTTCTTT
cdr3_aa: CASSHEAMNTEAFF